This is a list of T cell receptor beta chains from one sample in a study of blood T cell repertoires in COVID-19. The table came from immunoSEQ multiplex PCR; TCRdb's copy has only in-frame clones and leaves some out. The sample yields fewer than 300,000 clones, 85% seen once. Sequencing was performed on peripheral blood. The receptors originated from a man aged 50-59 years with active or convalescent COVID-19. Each CDR3 is given with its conserved first and last residue. D genes are given only for firm matches. The listing skips clone size in some rows; elsewhere it reads once, few, many or a size class.

size	V	D	J	CDR3	DNA
NA	TRBV5-8	NA	TRBJ1-2	CASSTLPRPDTGRGYTF	TGTGCCAGCAGCACACTACCCCGCCCCGACACCGGGAGGGGCTACACCTTC
NA	TRBV18	TRBD1	TRBJ1-5	CASSPRQGGQPQHF	TGTGCCAGCTCACCACGACAGGGAGGCCAGCCCCAGCATTTT
NA	TRBV29-1	TRBD1	TRBJ2-7	CSVDPGGGFREQYF	TGCAGCGTTGACCCAGGGGGCGGTTTTCGGGAGCAGTACTTC
NA	TRBV5-1	NA	TRBJ1-4	CASSLEGRGNEKLFF	TGCGCCAGCAGCTTGGAGGGCAGGGGAAATGAAAAACTGTTTTTT
NA	TRBV11-3	TRBD2	TRBJ2-1	CASSLGLANEQFF	TGTGCCAGCAGCTTAGGACTAGCCAATGAGCAGTTCTTC
NA	TRBV28	NA	TRBJ1-3	CASLGRPAAGNTIYF	TGTGCCAGTTTGGGCCGGCCGGCAGCTGGAAACACCATATATTTT
few	TRBV19	NA	TRBJ1-2	CASSIRGNYGYTF	TGTGCCAGTAGTATCCGGGGGAACTATGGCTACACCTTC
once	TRBV11-3	TRBD2	TRBJ2-1	CASSQGLAEYNEQFF	TGTGCCAGCAGCCAAGGACTAGCGGAATACAATGAGCAGTTCTTC
NA	TRBV3-1/TRBV3-2	NA	TRBJ1-3	CASSQTGNSGNTIYF	TGTGCCAGCAGCCAAACAGGGAACTCTGGAAACACCATATATTTT
NA	TRBV5-8	TRBD1	TRBJ1-4	CASSLSGGTHEKLFF	TGTGCCAGCAGCTTGTCAGGGGGGACACATGAAAAACTGTTTTTT
NA	TRBV9	TRBD1	TRBJ2-7	CASSLRQGPYEQYF	TGTGCCAGCAGCCTAAGACAGGGCCCCTACGAGCAGTACTTC
once	TRBV11-2	NA	TRBJ2-3	CASSTGGQGTDTQYF	TGTGCCAGCAGCACGGGGGGACAGGGCACAGATACGCAGTATTTT
NA	TRBV5-1	NA	TRBJ1-2	CASSLTGTNYGYTF	TGCGCCAGCAGCTTGACAGGGACCAACTATGGCTACACCTTC
NA	TRBV1	NA	TRBJ1-2	CTSSPGTGDYGYTF	TGCACCAGCAGCCCCGGGACAGGGGACTATGGCTACACCTTC
NA	TRBV4-3	NA	TRBJ1-2	CASSQERGGYGYTF	TGCGCCAGCAGCCAAGAAAGGGGAGGCTATGGCTACACCTTC
NA	TRBV5-1	TRBD1	TRBJ1-2	CASKMGQAIYGYTF	TGCGCCAGCAAGATGGGACAGGCGATCTATGGCTACACCTTC
NA	TRBV6-2/TRBV6-3	TRBD2	TRBJ2-3	CASSYEPGLAGGFTDTQYF	TGTGCCAGCAGTTACGAACCGGGACTAGCGGGAGGATTTACAGATACGCAGTATTTT
NA	TRBV30	NA	TRBJ2-7	CAWSVDRNYEQYF	TGTGCCTGGAGTGTTGACAGGAACTACGAGCAGTACTTC
NA	TRBV27	TRBD1	TRBJ1-5	CASSLGTGGRQPQHF	TGTGCCAGCAGTCTTGGGACAGGGGGCAGGCAGCCCCAGCATTTT
NA	TRBV10-3	TRBD2	TRBJ2-3	CAISAIRLAGEADTQYF	TGTGCCATCAGTGCAATCAGACTAGCGGGGGAGGCAGATACGCAGTATTTT
once	TRBV3-1/TRBV3-2	TRBD1	TRBJ1-4	CASSDSAQGGNEKLFF	TGTGCCAGCAGCGACAGCGCACAGGGGGGTAATGAAAAACTGTTTTTT
NA	TRBV11-1	TRBD2	TRBJ2-7	CASSTGLAGGYEQYF	TGTGCCAGCAGCACCGGACTAGCGGGAGGCTACGAGCAGTACTTC